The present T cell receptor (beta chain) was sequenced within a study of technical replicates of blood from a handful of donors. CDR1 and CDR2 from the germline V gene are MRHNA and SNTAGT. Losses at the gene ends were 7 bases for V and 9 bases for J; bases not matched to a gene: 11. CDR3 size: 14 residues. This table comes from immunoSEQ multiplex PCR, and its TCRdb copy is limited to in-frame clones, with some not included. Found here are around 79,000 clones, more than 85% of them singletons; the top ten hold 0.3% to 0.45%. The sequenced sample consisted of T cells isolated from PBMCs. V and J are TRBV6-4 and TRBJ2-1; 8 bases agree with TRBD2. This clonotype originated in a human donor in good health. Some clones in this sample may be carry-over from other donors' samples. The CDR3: CASKAGAPLGEQFF. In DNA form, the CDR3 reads TGTGCCAGCAAAGCGGGAGCGCCATTAGGTGAGCAGTTCTTC.